This TCR beta chain is drawn from a study of T cell changes during pregnancy in multiple sclerosis. Data came from immunoSEQ multiplex PCR; TCRdb stores just in-frame clones and leaves some out. This sample has about 53,000 clones, with 92% found just once. Losses at the gene ends were 2 bases for V and 1 base for J; bases not matched to a gene: 4. This CDR3 comprises 15 residues. Germline V gene data show CDR1 as MNHEY and CDR2 as SMNVEV (reference sequence). Sequenced here: CD4+ T cells from peripheral blood mononuclear cells, sampled in the third trimester of pregnancy. The receptor comes from a female donor with multiple sclerosis, enrolled in a pregnancy study. The V and J genes are TRBV27 and TRBJ1-2, with 7 bases aligning to TRBD1. This CDR3 is CASSLTAGGNYGYTF. CDR3 DNA: TGTGCCAGCAGTTTAACGGCAGGGGGTAACTATGGCTACACCTTC.